This T cell receptor beta chain was recovered during a study of metastatic and nonmetastatic thyroid tumors. Nobody among the patients had been given any treatment before thyroid surgery. TCRdb re-called the PCR reads with MiXCR. Here the sample spans around 59,000 clones, 16% being singletons. Germline values: CDR1 GTSNPN, CDR2 SVGIG (reference sequence). The CDR3 consists of 12 residues. V was pared by 1 base and J by 3 bases, with 7 bases between. The sample comprised blood. The chain couples TRBV30 to TRBJ2-7, with D unresolved. The source of this sequence is a male donor with papillary thyroid cancer or a benign thyroid nodule (not recorded which). Some clones in this sample may be carry-over from other donors' samples. CDR3 bases: TGTGCCTGGAGTGAGGGCGGCTACGAGCAGTACTTC. Its protein product is CAWSEGGYEQYF.